A selection of T cell receptor beta chains follows, all from one sample in a study of post-analysis software for immune sequencing data. One entry per CDR3 protein, called by TCRdb with MiXCR from the PCR reads. The sample yields roughly 650,000 distinct CDR3 sequences, approximately 59% seen once. Sequenced: blood. The receptors come from a girl aged 2-10 years with multiple sclerosis. The CDR3 runs from the conserved cysteine through the conserved F or W. D genes are given only for firm matches. Some rows mark clone size as missing; the rest say once, few, many or name a class of expanded clone.

.,.,22,TRBJ2-6,TRBV4-3,CASSQDIEGLGRQSSGANVLTF,TGCGCCAGCAGCCAAGACATTGAGGGCCTGGGCAGGCAGAGCTCTGGGGCCAACGTCCTGACTTTC
TRBD2,.,19,TRBJ2-1,TRBV4-1,CASSQELAGLLVEANEQFF,TGCGCCAGCAGCCAAGAATTAGCGGGACTGTTAGTTGAAGCGAATGAGCAGTTCTTC
.,few,19,TRBJ2-1,TRBV20-1,CSARSLEGGGPGSYNEQFF,TGCAGTGCTCGCTCCCTAGAGGGCGGCGGCCCTGGGTCCTACAATGAGCAGTTCTTC
.,.,15,TRBJ2-7,TRBV3-1,CASSLREGAPYEQYF,TGTGCCAGCAGCCTACGTGAAGGGGCCCCCTACGAGCAGTACTTC
.,.,15,TRBJ2-1,TRBV7-9,CASSPGPAGRNEQFF,TGTGCCAGCAGCCCAGGTCCAGCGGGTCGTAATGAGCAGTTCTTC
.,.,14,TRBJ1-5,TRBV27,CASSPLGVEQPQHF,TGTGCCAGCAGTCCTTTAGGGGTCGAGCAGCCCCAGCATTTT
.,.,17,TRBJ2-5,TRBV12-3/TRBV12-4,CASSPPEGGARSGTQYF,TGTGCCAGCAGTCCGCCGGAGGGAGGAGCCCGCTCGGGGACCCAGTACTTC
.,.,13,TRBJ1-2,TRBV7-2,CASSLQGGDGYTF,TGTGCCAGCAGCTTACAAGGGGGTGATGGCTACACCTTC
TRBD1,.,15,TRBJ1-5,TRBV20-1,CSARVSGTGHQPQHF,TGCAGTGCTAGAGTATCCGGGACAGGGCACCAGCCCCAGCATTTT
TRBD2,.,15,TRBJ2-1,TRBV2,CASSARGGEGDEQFF,TGTGCCAGCAGTGCCCGGGGGGGAGAGGGCGATGAGCAGTTCTTC
.,.,15,TRBJ1-2,TRBV5-1,CASSARAGLNYGYTF,TGCGCCAGCAGCGCCAGGGCAGGACTAAACTATGGCTACACCTTC
.,.,15,TRBJ2-5,TRBV5-1,CASSLASIDIGTQYF,TGCGCCAGCAGCTTGGCGTCTATAGATATTGGGACCCAGTACTTC
.,few,13,TRBJ2-1,TRBV29-1,CSVAEPSYNEQFF,TGCAGCGTTGCCGAACCCTCCTACAATGAGCAGTTCTTC
.,.,13,TRBJ2-5,TRBV29-1,CSVAGPLRETQYF,TGCAGCGTTGCCGGACCACTCCGAGAGACCCAGTACTTC
TRBD2,.,17,TRBJ2-1,TRBV9,CASSPGPGGTPYNEQFF,TGTGCCAGCAGCCCAGGCCCGGGAGGGACTCCCTACAATGAGCAGTTCTTC
.,.,16,TRBJ2-2,TRBV4-3,CASSQETPGGNGELFF,TGCGCCAGCAGCCAAGAAACCCCCGGGGGTAACGGGGAGCTGTTTTTT
.,.,12,TRBJ2-5,TRBV20-1,CSARDNLETQYF,TGCAGTGCTAGAGATAACCTGGAGACCCAGTACTTC
.,.,18,TRBJ1-1,TRBV6-5,CASSYSIPAGLMNTEAFF,TGTGCCAGCAGTTACTCAATCCCGGCGGGGCTCATGAACACTGAAGCTTTCTTT
.,.,12,TRBJ2-1,TRBV29-1,CSAESSYSEQFF,TGCAGCGCAGAGAGCTCCTACAGTGAGCAGTTCTTC
.,.,14,TRBJ1-2,TRBV5-1,CASSSGRGIDGYTF,TGCGCCAGCAGCTCCGGACGAGGAATAGATGGCTACACCTTC
.,.,15,TRBJ2-4,TRBV4-1,CASSQEGGPGNIQYF,TGCGCCAGCAGCCAAGAAGGCGGACCGGGGAACATTCAGTACTTC
.,.,14,TRBJ1-4,TRBV10-2,CASSESTTNEKLFF,TGCGCCAGCAGTGAAAGTACAACTAATGAAAAACTGTTTTTT
.,.,13,TRBJ1-2,TRBV30,CAWSPIQSYGYTF,TGTGCCTGGAGTCCCATCCAGTCGTATGGCTACACCTTC
.,.,16,TRBJ1-4,TRBV20-1,CSASFRSGGTNEKLFF,TGCAGTGCTAGCTTTAGATCGGGCGGAACTAATGAAAAACTGTTTTTT
TRBD2,.,14,TRBJ2-3,TRBV20-1,CSATAGTSTDTQYF,TGCAGTGCTACAGCGGGAACTAGCACAGATACGCAGTATTTT
.,once,15,TRBJ1-1,TRBV29-1,CSVRGKGGKDTEAFF,TGCAGCGTACGAGGGAAGGGGGGGAAGGACACTGAAGCTTTCTTT
.,.,14,TRBJ2-3,TRBV7-6,CASSFSSSTDTQYF,TGTGCCAGCAGTTTTAGTTCTAGCACAGATACGCAGTATTTT
TRBD2,once,13,TRBJ2-1,TRBV29-1,CSVVTSGGDEQFF,TGCAGCGTTGTAACTAGCGGGGGGGATGAGCAGTTCTTC
TRBD2,.,15,TRBJ2-5,TRBV9,CAGSGQAGGQETQYF,TGTGCCGGCAGCGGACAAGCGGGAGGCCAAGAGACCCAGTACTTC
.,few,13,TRBJ2-7,TRBV29-1,CSVVSGSSYEQYF,TGCAGCGTTGTCTCAGGGTCATCCTACGAGCAGTACTTC
TRBD2,.,20,TRBJ2-6,TRBV6-2/TRBV6-3,CASSQRGGLAVPSGANVLTF,TGTGCCAGCAGTCAGAGAGGGGGACTAGCGGTCCCCTCTGGGGCCAACGTCCTGACTTTC
TRBD2,.,16,TRBJ2-1,TRBV12-3/TRBV12-4,CASSFGAGGPQGEQFF,TGTGCCAGCAGTTTTGGAGCGGGGGGGCCGCAGGGTGAGCAGTTCTTC
TRBD2,.,18,TRBJ2-5,TRBV7-9,CASSLGTSGGGYQETQYF,TGTGCCAGCAGCCTCGGGACTAGCGGGGGTGGGTACCAAGAGACCCAGTACTTC
TRBD1,.,16,TRBJ2-7,TRBV5-1,CASNRGRDRHPYEQYF,TGCGCCAGCAATCGCGGCCGGGACAGGCATCCCTACGAGCAGTACTTC
TRBD2,.,16,TRBJ2-3,TRBV9,CASSTLAGGMADTQYF,TGTGCCAGCAGCACACTAGCGGGGGGGATGGCAGATACGCAGTATTTT
TRBD2,.,14,TRBJ2-3,TRBV20-1,CSARIAGGADTQYF,TGCAGTGCTAGAATAGCGGGGGGGGCGGATACGCAGTATTTT
.,.,13,TRBJ2-7,TRBV20-1,CSVRGESSYEQYF,TGCAGTGTCCGCGGGGAGAGCTCCTACGAGCAGTACTTC
.,few,14,TRBJ1-2,TRBV7-9,CASSLVAGSYGYTF,TGTGCCAGCAGCTTAGTAGCAGGGTCCTATGGCTACACCTTC
TRBD1,.,16,TRBJ2-7,TRBV6-6,CASSATDRGISYEQYF,TGTGCCAGCAGTGCGACCGACAGGGGAATCTCCTACGAGCAGTACTTC
.,few,12,TRBJ2-1,TRBV20-1,CSAPIGDNEQFF,TGCAGTGCACCCATCGGAGACAATGAGCAGTTCTTC
.,.,15,TRBJ1-1,TRBV29-1,CSVGVGDTLGTEAFF,TGCAGCGTTGGGGTGGGGGACACACTGGGAACTGAAGCTTTCTTT
TRBD2,.,17,TRBJ2-7,TRBV11-2,CASSLGPGLAGAYEQYF,TGTGCCAGCAGCTTAGGTCCCGGACTAGCGGGCGCCTACGAGCAGTACTTC
.,.,16,TRBJ2-7,TRBV4-1,CASSQVPRGPSYEQYF,TGCGCCAGCAGCCAAGTCCCCCGGGGACCCTCCTACGAGCAGTACTTC
.,.,11,TRBJ1-2,TRBV29-1,CSAKLGDGYTF,TGCAGCGCAAAGTTGGGGGATGGCTACACCTTC
.,once,14,TRBJ2-3,TRBV7-9,CASSGQTGTWTQYF,TGTGCCAGCAGCGGACAAACAGGGACCTGGACGCAGTATTTT
TRBD1,.,13,TRBJ1-1,TRBV7-6,CASSLRTGHEAFF,TGTGCCAGCAGCTTAAGGACAGGGCACGAAGCTTTCTTT
TRBD2,once,16,TRBJ2-3,TRBV3-1,CASRRTLAGGLDTQYF,TGTGCCAGCAGGCGCACGCTAGCGGGGGGGCTTGATACGCAGTATTTT
.,.,15,TRBJ1-5,TRBV6-1,CASSEIRDSNQPQHF,TGTGCCAGCAGTGAGATCAGGGATAGCAATCAGCCCCAGCATTTT